This T cell receptor beta chain was recovered during a study of blood T cell repertoires in COVID-19. Assay used: immunoSEQ multiplex PCR; TCRdb lists only in-frame clones, some missing. The sample includes about 300,000 clones, about 83% of them seen just once. Trimming at V came to 0 bases and at J to 4 bases, leaving 9 bases not matched to a gene. The length of the CDR3 is 17 residues. CDR1 is SGHNT and CDR2 is YENEEA in the germline V gene. This rearrangement joins TRBV11-3 to TRBJ1-1; 9 bases align to TRBD1. This clonotype was sampled from a woman between 50 and 59 years old with acute or convalescent COVID-19. Sequencing input: peripheral blood. The CDR3, as DNA: TGTGCCAGCAGCTTAGATCAACAGGGGGCGCTGAGCACTGAAGCTTTCTTT. Translating gives CASSLDQQGALSTEAFF.